A single sample gave rise to the 28 T cell receptor beta chains below, sequenced in a study of patients and donors after allogeneic stem cell transplantation. Using its own MiXCR run on the RT-PCR reads, TCRdb lists one record per CDR3 protein. This table has 390,000 or so distinct CDR3 sequences, 16% appearing once. The source material was blood, either unsorted or a sorted T cell fraction (not recorded which). The receptors here all came from a human donor who was either an allogeneic HSCT recipient or a stem cell or donor lymphocyte infusion donor (not recorded which). It is not recorded whose cells these are; they may come from a transplant donor.

This clonotype has ten or more counts. The gene calls are TRBV5-1 and TRBJ2-7; D unresolved. CDR1 SGHRS and CDR2 YFSETQ come from the germline V gene. The CDR3 has 15 residues. Deletions cut 0 bases from V and 0 bases from J, with 10 bases between. Here the CDR3 DNA reads TGCGCCAGCAGCTTGGGAGGTAGGAGCTCCTACGAGCAGTACTTC. It encodes CASSLGGRSSYEQYF.

In its sample, this clonotype was seen a few times. CDR3 DNA sequence: TGTGCTAGTGGTTCCCCCGACGGAAACACCGGGGAGCTGTTTTTT. Protein: CASGSPDGNTGELFF. The rearrangement uses TRBV12-5 and TRBJ2-2; D unclear. V lost 4 bases and J 2 bases, leaving 11 bases between the germline ends. There are 15 residues in the CDR3. Germline loops: CDR1 LGHNT, CDR2 FRNRAP.

The chain couples TRBV3-1 to TRBJ2-3; 9 bases are shared with TRBD1. CDR3 length equals 16 residues. The germline V gene has CDR1 LGHDT and CDR2 YNNKEL (reference sequence). V lost 6 bases, J lost 0 bases, and 7 bases stayed unmatched. The CDR3 sequence: CASRGQGISSTDTQYF. The CDR3 nucleotides read TGTGCCAGCAGGGGACAGGGAATCTCGAGCACAGATACGCAGTATTTT.

The chain links TRBV19 to TRBJ2-7, with D hard to call. Germline values: CDR1 LNHDA, CDR2 SQIVND (reference sequence). Trimming pared 7 bases from V and 2 bases from J, leaving 6 bases between. The CDR3 spans 11 residues. The CDR3 region has the DNA TGTGCCAGTATTCCCGCCTACGAGCAGTACTTC. Encoded protein: CASIPAYEQYF.

V is TRBV7-3 and J is TRBJ1-2; 7 bases fit TRBD1. V dropped 4 bases and J dropped 1; count of bases not matched to a gene: 0. The CDR3 sequence is 13 residues long. CDR1 and CDR2 (germline): SGHTA, FQGTGA. The CDR3 sequence: CASSYRGNYGYTF. CDR3 DNA sequence: TGTGCCAGCAGCTACAGGGGTAACTATGGCTACACCTTC.

The rearrangement uses TRBV5-1 and TRBJ2-5, with D possibly TRBD2 on 5 matching bases. This CDR3 spans 13 amino acids. Germline values: CDR1 SGHRS, CDR2 YFSETQ. Between the trimmed V and J ends, which lost 3 bases and 3 bases, there was a span of 9 bases. Here the CDR3 reads CASSSGAEETQYF. The CDR3 DNA sequence: TGCGCCAGCAGCTCCGGAGCGGAAGAGACCCAGTACTTC.

The chain recombines TRBV24-1 with TRBJ1-2; D remains unclear. From germline, CDR1 is KGHDR and CDR2 SFDVKD. V was cut by 4 bases and J by 5 bases, with 13 bases left in between. The CDR3 runs to 14 residues. The CDR3 nucleotides are TGTGCCACCAGTGAGTTGAACAGATCGTATGGCTACACCTTC. As protein: CATSELNRSYGYTF.

This clonotype showed up just a few times. The chain uses TRBV20-1 and TRBJ2-7, with D hard to call. Trimming pared 3 bases from V and 3 bases from J, leaving 6 bases between. This CDR3 has 11 residues. The V gene's germline CDR1 is DFQATT and CDR2 SNEGSKA (reference sequence). The DNA for the CDR3 is TGCAGTGCTAGTTCGGGCTACGAGCAGTACTTC. It is translated as CSASSGYEQYF.

The chain employs TRBV7-2 and TRBJ2-1, with D possibly being TRBD1 or TRBD2 (7 bases each). CDR1 and CDR2 (germline): SGHTA, FQGNSA. The CDR3 sequence is 14 residues long. With 2 bases removed from V and 8 bases from J, the gap between germline ends came to 13 bases. CDR3 in amino acids: CASSLLGRGHEQFF. The CDR3 DNA is TGTGCCAGCAGCTTATTGGGGAGGGGGCATGAGCAGTTCTTC.

This clonotype was recorded at least ten times. The chain combines TRBV12-3 or TRBV12-4 with TRBJ1-6, with 7 bases matching TRBD1. The CDR3 totals 14 residues. V was pared by 5 bases and J by 8 bases, with 6 bases of the junction left unmatched. Here the CDR3 reads CASSPGDSYSPLHF. DNA of the CDR3: TGTGCCAGCAGTCCTGGGGACAGCTATTCACCCCTCCACTTT.

This clonotype was found many times. The chain links TRBV4-1 to TRBJ2-7; no definite D call. The CDR3 loop spans 15 amino acids. V was cut by 2 bases and J by 0 bases, with 11 bases left in between. The germline gives CDR1 MGHRA, CDR2 YSYEKL. CDR3 loop: CASSQQWRTSYEQYF. The CDR3 coding sequence is TGCGCCAGCAGCCAACAATGGCGGACCTCCTACGAGCAGTACTTC.

This clonotype was seen only a few times. The rearrangement joins TRBV9 to TRBJ2-1; TRBD2 matches at 11 bases. Looked up from germline, CDR1 is SGDLS and CDR2 is YYNGEE. The CDR3 loop spans 17 amino acids. V shed 3 bases and J 8 bases; nucleotides not matched to a gene: 13. The CDR3 DNA reads TGTGCCAGCAGCGCTATATCCTTAGCGGGGGGGCTCGATGAGCAGTTCTTC. As protein: CASSAISLAGGLDEQFF.

The CDR3 region is CASSLRGTGSLGANVLTF. Written as DNA, the CDR3 is TGTGCCAGCAGCTTAAGGGGGACAGGTTCACTCGGGGCCAACGTCCTGACTTTC. The V gene is TRBV7-3, the J gene TRBJ2-6; 8 bases agree with TRBD1. With 1 base clipped from V and 4 bases from J, the junction kept 9 bases outside the gene matches. The CDR3 is made up of 18 amino acids. The germline gives CDR1 SGHTA, CDR2 FQGTGA.

Worth noting for this clonotype: This likely comes from a read error, as the CDR3 has no conserved phenylalanine or tryptophan at its end. V and J are TRBV7-2 and TRBJ2-4, with 14 bases identical to TRBD2. Trimming cost V 4 bases and J 5 bases; bases outside gene matches: 4. In germline, CDR1 is SGHTA, CDR2 FQGNSA. This CDR3 has 16 residues. The CDR3 here is CASSSGLAGGQNIQYL. CDR3 sequence (DNA): TGTGCCAGCAGCTCCGGACTAGCGGGGGGCCAAAACATTCAGTACCTC.

This clonotype was counted at least ten times. The CDR3 protein is CASSSGEGVYEQYF. CDR3 nucleotide sequence: TGTGCCAGCAGTTCGGGGGAGGGCGTCTACGAGCAGTACTTC. V is TRBV12-3 or TRBV12-4 and J is TRBJ2-7; 7 bases are shared with TRBD2. V trimming: 4 bases; J trimming: 3 bases; junction bases outside the gene matches: 6. This CDR3 contains 14 residues.

The chain is built from TRBV28 and TRBJ1-4; perhaps TRBD1 as D (6 bases). The CDR3 covers 15 residues. Between the trimmed V and J ends, which lost 6 bases and 0 bases, there was a span of 11 bases. Germline CDR1 MDHEN, CDR2 SYDVKM. CDR3 region: CASSQRQATNEKLFF. CDR3 nucleotide sequence: TGTGCCAGCAGCCAACGACAGGCAACTAATGAAAAACTGTTTTTT.

The chain joins TRBV6-2 or TRBV6-3 to TRBJ1-5, with D possibly being TRBD1 (5 bases). The CDR3 is made up of 14 amino acids. Germline CDR1 and CDR2: MNHEY and SVGEGT. Deletions cut 2 bases from V and 7 bases from J, with 12 bases between. The CDR3 DNA reads TGTGCCAGCAGTTACCACCGGGGCCAGCAGCCCCAGCATTTT. Amino acids: CASSYHRGQQPQHF.

This clonotype was detected a few times. V gene TRBV5-1 combines with J gene TRBJ2-7; TRBD1 matches at 8 bases. This CDR3 has 16 amino acids. Trimming took 1 base from V and 7 from J; bases not matched to a gene: 13. The V gene's germline CDR1 is SGHRS and CDR2 YFSETQ. The CDR3 loop reads CASSLRGRGRSGEQYF. DNA for the CDR3: TGCGCCAGCAGCTTGAGAGGCAGGGGGCGTTCCGGGGAGCAGTACTTC.

This clonotype was seen a handful of times. The V gene is TRBV9, the J gene TRBJ2-3; 15 positions match TRBD2. V trimming: 3 bases; J trimming: 4 bases; junction bases outside the gene matches: 3. From germline, CDR1 is SGDLS and CDR2 YYNGEE. The CDR3 consists of 16 residues. The CDR3 region is CASSGGTSGRPDTQYF. CDR3 bases: TGTGCCAGCAGCGGGGGGACTAGCGGGAGGCCAGATACGCAGTATTTT.

The chain is built from TRBV12-3 or TRBV12-4 and TRBJ1-2, with TRBD1 as a possible D gene (5 bases). Trimming cost V 5 bases and J 4 bases, with 14 bases left between them. The CDR3 has 14 amino acids. This chain's CDR3 is CASSPRRQRYGYTF. Here the CDR3 DNA reads TGTGCCAGCAGTCCAAGACGACAGCGCTATGGCTACACCTTC.

The chain joins TRBV2 to TRBJ2-7; possible D gene TRBD1, 6 bases. CDR1 and CDR2 from the germline V gene are SNHLY and FYNNEI. There are 14 residues in the CDR3. V was clipped by 1 base and J by 1 base, with 8 bases between them. CDR3 protein: CASSEEQGSYEQYF. CDR3 sequence (DNA): TGTGCCAGCAGTGAAGAACAGGGTTCCTACGAGCAGTACTTC.

The rearrangement links TRBV18 to TRBJ2-2; no clear D. The V end was cut by 6 bases, the J end by 0 bases, with 17 bases between. CDR3 length equals 17 residues. Germline loops: CDR1 KGHSH, CDR2 LQKENI. In DNA form, the CDR3 reads TGTGCCAGCTCCTCGAGATTGGAGAGCGCGAACACCGGGGAGCTGTTTTTT. This codes for CASSSRLESANTGELFF.

At least ten counts were recorded for this clonotype. V gene TRBV29-1 combines with J gene TRBJ2-3, with TRBD2 identical over 8 bases. CDR1 is SQVTM, CDR2 ANQGSEA, per germline. There are 15 residues in the CDR3. The V gene end was trimmed by 1 base and the J gene end by 6 bases; junction bases not matched to a gene: 9. The CDR3 spells CSVEGPAGGRDTQYF. CDR3 nucleotides: TGCAGCGTTGAAGGCCCGGCGGGAGGAAGGGATACGCAGTATTTT.

The chain has TRBV20-1 and TRBJ1-1; 7 nucleotides agree with TRBD1. The CDR3 runs 15 residues. The junction had 8 bases not matched to a gene; V was cut back by 0 bases and J by 4 bases. Per the germline V gene, CDR1 is DFQATT and CDR2 is SNEGSKA (reference sequence). CDR3 bases: TGCAGTGCTAGAGATCGAGGGGGCCCCAGCACTGAAGCTTTCTTT. This gives the protein CSARDRGGPSTEAFF.

This rearrangement joins TRBV12-3 or TRBV12-4 to TRBJ2-1; D is ambiguous. V gave up 5 bases and J gave up 0 bases, with 11 bases separating them. The CDR3 covers 15 residues. The CDR3 DNA reads as TGTGCCAGCAGTCCCCTACCGAGCTCCTACAATGAGCAGTTCTTC. Translating it yields CASSPLPSSYNEQFF.

V gene TRBV3-1 combines with J gene TRBJ2-1; TRBD1 might be the D (5 bases). Between the trimmed V and J ends, which lost 0 bases and 5 bases, there was a span of 11 bases. CDR1 and CDR2 from the germline V gene are LGHDT and YNNKEL (reference sequence). The CDR3 consists of 15 residues. Written as DNA, the CDR3 is TGTGCCAGCAGCCAAGAGATAGGGGTAGACAATGAGCAGTTCTTC. This translates into CASSQEIGVDNEQFF.

This clonotype has only one observation. V is TRBV5-1 and J is TRBJ2-3; 11 positions match TRBD2. In germline, CDR1 is SGHRS, CDR2 YFSETQ. This CDR3 contains 13 residues. V shed 5 bases and J 5 bases; nucleotides not matched to a gene: 1. For the CDR3, the DNA is TGCGCCAGCAGGGGGACTAGCGGAGATACGCAGTATTTT. Its protein is CASRGTSGDTQYF.

V is TRBV29-1 and J is TRBJ1-2; the D is unclear. Germline V gene sequence: CDR1 SQVTM, CDR2 ANQGSEA. This CDR3 is 11 amino acids long. Trimming took 7 bases from V and 8 from J, leaving 14 bases between them. The CDR3: CSARTASGYTF. The CDR3 region has the DNA TGCAGCGCCCGGACCGCTTCGGGCTACACCTTC. The full variable domain, its missing parts supplied by reference TRBV29-1 and TRBJ1-2, is SAVISQKPSRDICQRGTSLTIQCQVDSQVTMMFWYRQQPGQSLTLIATANQGSEATYESGFVIDKFPISRPNLTFSTLTVSNMSPEDSSIYLCSARTASGYTFGSGTRLTVV.